The subject of this entry is one T cell receptor (beta chain). These data come from a study of blood T cell repertoires in COVID-19. Across the whole study: The study drew acute and convalescent COVID-19 samples from the United States, Italy and Spain. T cells, B-cell-depleted T cells, or PBMCs provided the cDNA or gDNA that served as material.

Authors' processing steps: Estimation of nucleated cell counts relied on the amplification of reference gene primers. Here immunoSEQ multiplex PCR was the method, and the copy in TCRdb shows in-frame clones only, minus some. Clone size and the V and J calls come from that table; the DNA yielded D and trimming. Of over 250,000 clones in the sample, roughly 87% were seen once. The TCR sequence derives from a human donor in a cohort sampled during active COVID-19. Sample: peripheral blood.

CDR3 sequence reads: CATSSGRAGETQYF. Written as DNA, the CDR3 is TGTGCCACCTCTAGCGGGAGGGCAGGAGAGACCCAGTACTTC. The chain carries TRBV10-3 and TRBJ2-5; 12 bases align to TRBD2. There are 14 residues in the CDR3. From germline, CDR1 is ENHRY and CDR2 SYGVKD. V lost 10 bases, J lost 4 bases, and 7 bases stayed unmatched.